This T cell receptor beta chain was observed in a study of beta chain features in type 1 diabetes. Findings and limits, study-wide: There was a moderate but significant shortening of TCRB CDR3s in all four CD4+ subsets of Type 1 diabetes patients.

Isolated RNA was reverse transcribed in full, so expressed TCRB transcripts were sequenced. TCRdb keeps only in-frame clones here, not all; method: immunoSEQ multiplex PCR. There are 25,000 to 35,000 clones in the sample; about two thirds occur only once, and about 2.5% lies in the top ten. Concerning this clone itself: What it binds is unknown.

CDR1 and CDR2 from the germline V gene are SGHTA and FQGNSA. Trimming pared 2 bases from V and 5 bases from J, leaving 13 bases between. The CDR3 runs 14 residues. Sequencing was carried out using Tregs from blood. This clonotype originated in a woman aged 25 to 45 with type 1 diabetes. The chain couples TRBV7-2 to TRBJ2-7; no definite D call. The CDR3 sequence: CASSLSTRLHEQYF. The CDR3 DNA follows: TGTGCCAGCAGCTTATCTACGCGGCTGCACGAGCAGTACTTC.